Each of the 28 T cell receptor beta chains below was sequenced from the same sample in a study of CD8 T cells in seronegative destructive rheumatoid arthritis. Data came from immunoSEQ multiplex PCR; TCRdb stores just in-frame clones and leaves some out. The sample consists of fewer than 5,000 clones, about 72% of them appearing once. Sequencing used CD8+ T cells from blood. These receptors all come from a woman between 45 and 69 years old with seronegative destructive rheumatoid arthritis.

The gene calls are TRBV21-1 and TRBJ2-4; the table's D call of TRBD2 was not tested on the DNA. TRBV21-1 is a recognized pseudogene. The CDR3 spans 14 residues. The CDR3 region has the DNA TGTGCCAGCACCCCCGTCTCTCCCAAAAACATTCAGTACTTC. This codes for CASTPVSPKNIQYF.

The chain combines TRBV9 with TRBJ1-2, with 9 nucleotides matching TRBD1. Germline V gene lookup returns CDR1 SGDLS and CDR2 YYNGEE. CDR3 size: 15 residues. The junction had 6 bases not matched to a gene; V was cut back by 0 bases and J by 6 bases. The CDR3 coding sequence is TGTGCCAGCAGCGTAGGGGACAGGGAGACGAATGGCTACACCTTC. Translated: CASSVGDRETNGYTF.

This clone was seen a few times. The genes are TRBV19 and TRBJ2-1; D might be TRBD2 (5 bases). The germline gives CDR1 LNHDA, CDR2 SQIVND (reference sequence). The CDR3 spans 13 residues. The ends were cut back, 4 bases at V and 5 bases at J, with 9 bases in the middle. CDR3: CASSTGLDNEQFF. The CDR3 nucleotides read TGTGCCAGTAGTACGGGGTTGGACAATGAGCAGTTCTTC.

This clone was seen a handful of times. CDR3 DNA sequence: TGTGCCAGCAGCGTAGGACTAGCGAAAGCCAATGAGCAGTTCTTC. Translated: CASSVGLAKANEQFF. The gene calls are TRBV9 and TRBJ2-1; 8 nucleotides align to TRBD2. V shed 0 bases, J shed 6 bases, and the junction held 5 bases outside the gene matches. The germline V gene encodes CDR1 SGDLS and CDR2 YYNGEE. The CDR3 is made up of 15 amino acids.

This clone is judged medium-sized. The chain joins TRBV5-4 to TRBJ2-7; 14 bases are shared with TRBD2. The CDR3 loop spans 17 amino acids. V was pared by 4 bases and J by 3 bases, with 9 bases of the junction left unmatched. The germline gives CDR1 SGHNT, CDR2 YYREEE (reference sequence). The CDR3 DNA reads TGTGCCAGCAGCCAGACTAGCGGGGGGGCCGGAGGCTACGAGCAGTACTTC. The encoded protein is CASSQTSGGAGGYEQYF.

The chain is built from TRBV6-1 and TRBJ1-2; the D gene is possibly TRBD1 (6 bases). This CDR3 region has 15 residues. Germline loops: CDR1 MNHNS, CDR2 SASEGT. V was trimmed by 3 bases and J by 4 bases, leaving 15 bases between them. The DNA of the CDR3 is TGTGCCAGCAGTGATTGGGGGATAGGGGGCTATGGCTACACCTTC. As protein: CASSDWGIGGYGYTF.

The V call is TRBV7-9, the J call TRBJ2-5, with D perhaps TRBD1 (7 bases). Germline CDR1 and CDR2: SEHNR and FQNEAQ (reference sequence). The V end lost 4 bases, the J end lost 5 bases, and 17 bases lay between the germline ends. This CDR3 has 15 residues. CDR3 protein: CASSYRQGREETQYF. The CDR3 DNA follows: TGTGCCAGCAGCTACAGACAGGGACGGGAGGAGACCCAGTACTTC.

The CDR3 DNA reads TGTGCCAGCAGTTTCCTAGCGTTTGGGGGCACAGATACGCAGTATTTT. Translation gives CASSFLAFGGTDTQYF. The chain links TRBV27 to TRBJ2-3, with D perhaps TRBD2 (6 bases). CDR1 MNHEY and CDR2 SMNVEV come from the germline V gene (reference sequence). The CDR3 has 16 amino acids. Trimming removed 3 bases from V and 1 base from J, with 14 bases in between.

This clone appeared a few times. This sequence joins TRBV7-9 and TRBJ1-2; the D gene is possibly TRBD1 (5 bases). Per germline, CDR1 SEHNR and CDR2 FQNEAQ (reference sequence). This CDR3 is 13 amino acids long. V was cut by 1 base and J by 8 bases, with 11 bases left in between. CDR3 sequence reads: CASSLVAGDGYTF. Here the CDR3 DNA reads TGTGCCAGCAGCTTAGTAGCGGGGGACGGCTACACCTTC.

The V and J genes are TRBV10-3 and TRBJ2-2; D might be TRBD1 (6 bases). The CDR3 covers 18 residues. V lost 6 bases to trimming and J lost 5 bases, with 25 bases between them. CDR1 and CDR2 (germline): ENHRY, SYGVKD. As DNA, the CDR3 is TGTGCCATCAGGAGCCAGGGACACCGGGACCGGGTTACCGGGGAGCTGTTTTTT. Amino acid sequence: CAIRSQGHRDRVTGELFF.

The rearrangement uses TRBV25-1 and TRBJ2-1; D is ambiguous. CDR3 length equals 15 residues. Deletions cut 2 bases from V and 0 bases from J, with 8 bases between. Germline V CDR1 and CDR2: MGHDK, SYGVNS. Here the CDR3 DNA reads TGTGCCAGCAGTGAAGAGGAGAGCTCCTACAATGAGCAGTTCTTC. Translating it yields CASSEEESSYNEQFF. The whole variable domain, remainder taken from reference TRBV25-1 and TRBJ2-1, is EADIYQTPRYLVIGTGKKITLECSQTMGHDKMYWYQQDPGMELHLIHYSYGVNSTEKGDLSSESTVSRIRTEHFPLTLESARPSHTSQYLCASSEEESSYNEQFFGPGTRLTVL.

This chain joins TRBV19 and TRBJ2-4; 13 bases match TRBD2. With 4 bases clipped from V and 3 bases from J, the junction kept 9 bases outside the gene matches. Germline CDR1 is LNHDA and CDR2 is SQIVND (reference sequence). The CDR3 sequence is 18 residues long. CDR3 bases: TGTGCCAGTAGTAAGGGACTAGCGGGGTCCCCGGGCAAAAACATTCAGTACTTC. Translation gives CASSKGLAGSPGKNIQYF.

The CDR3 reads CASSQENLGRQPQHF. Written as DNA, the CDR3 is TGCGCCAGCAGCCAAGAAAACCTAGGGAGGCAGCCCCAGCATTTT. V usage is TRBV4-1 and J usage is TRBJ1-5, with no clear D. The ends were cut back, 0 bases at V and 7 bases at J, with 13 bases in the middle. The CDR3 covers 15 residues. The V gene's germline CDR1 is MGHRA and CDR2 YSYEKL.

The V and J genes are TRBV11-2 and TRBJ1-2, with D tentatively TRBD1 (6 bases). This CDR3 spans 13 amino acids. In germline, CDR1 is SGHAT, CDR2 FQNNGV. With 3 bases removed from V and 8 bases from J, the gap between germline ends came to 13 bases. As DNA, the CDR3 is TGTGCCAGCAGCTTTGGGGGGGCATACGGCTACACCTTC. The encoded protein is CASSFGGAYGYTF.

V usage is TRBV4-1 and J usage is TRBJ2-6; a weak D match, TRBD1 (6 bases). Trimming left V 4 bases short and J 2 bases short, with 15 bases between. The CDR3 is made up of 17 amino acids. Germline CDR1 and CDR2: MGHRA and YSYEKL. Here the CDR3 DNA reads TGCGCCAGCAGCCGGAAAGAAGAGGGGGCTGGGGCCAACGTCCTGACTTTC. Translation: CASSRKEEGAGANVLTF.

This clone showed up just a few times. This rearrangement joins TRBV4-1 to TRBJ2-7, with 9 bases matching TRBD1. Per the germline V gene, CDR1 is MGHRA and CDR2 is YSYEKL. V gave up 3 bases and J gave up 1 base; unmatched junction bases: 10. This CDR3 has 17 residues. CDR3 amino acids: CASSHLQTGQGSYEQYF. The CDR3 nucleotides are TGCGCCAGCAGCCACCTTCAAACGGGACAGGGTTCCTACGAGCAGTACTTC.

V gene TRBV2 combines with J gene TRBJ2-1, with TRBD1 identical over 8 bases. Germline lookup yields CDR1 SNHLY and CDR2 FYNNEI. V trimming: 8 bases; J trimming: 9 bases; junction bases outside the gene matches: 0. The CDR3 loop spans 10 amino acids. The CDR3 loop is CASGTGEQFF. The DNA of the CDR3 is TGTGCCAGCGGGACAGGTGAGCAGTTCTTC.

J is TRBJ2-6 and V is TRBV7-8; 9 bases fit TRBD1. This CDR3 has 18 amino acids. Trimming removed 1 base from V and 0 bases from J; junction bases left unmatched: 4. The germline V gene has CDR1 SGHVS and CDR2 FQNEAQ. The CDR3 here is CASSLVTGGDSGANVLTF. The CDR3 bases are TGTGCCAGCAGCTTAGTGACAGGGGGAGACTCTGGGGCCAACGTCCTGACTTTC.

The CDR3 spells CASSQEGYEQFF. In DNA form, the CDR3 reads TGCGCCAGCAGCCAAGAGGGCTATGAGCAGTTCTTC. V is TRBV4-1 and J is TRBJ2-1; no definite D call. The V end was cut by 0 bases, the J end by 8 bases, with 5 bases between. The CDR3 loop spans 12 amino acids. Germline V gives CDR1 MGHRA, CDR2 YSYEKL.

This clone was picked up a small number of times. The rearrangement links TRBV19 to TRBJ1-5; the D is unclear. The ends were cut back, 1 base at V and 7 bases at J, with 8 bases in the middle. The CDR3 contains 13 residues. Looked up from germline, CDR1 is LNHDA and CDR2 is SQIVND (reference sequence). The CDR3 loop is CASSIGARQPQHF. The CDR3 DNA reads TGTGCCAGTAGTATAGGGGCAAGGCAGCCCCAGCATTTT.

The chain combines TRBV6-6 with TRBJ2-1, with TRBD2 matching over 10 bases. CDR1 is MNHNY and CDR2 is SVGAGI in the germline V gene (reference sequence). Trimming removed 7 bases from V and 7 bases from J; junction bases left unmatched: 10. The CDR3 totals 15 residues. CDR3 amino acids: CASKERGGLSNEQFF. CDR3 bases: TGTGCCAGCAAGGAGCGGGGGGGCTTGTCAAATGAGCAGTTCTTC.

This clone was seen more than once but under ten times. The gene calls are TRBV9 and TRBJ2-1; the match to TRBD2 covers 7 bases. The germline CDR1 and CDR2 sequences are SGDLS and YYNGEE. The J segment lost 1 base and the V segment lost 3 bases, leaving 7 bases of the junction unmatched. The CDR3 is 16 amino acids. This CDR3 is CASSATTGGSYNEQFF. DNA of the CDR3: TGTGCCAGCAGCGCCACCACGGGGGGATCCTACAATGAGCAGTTCTTC.

The V call is TRBV27, the J call TRBJ2-3; 8 nucleotides agree with TRBD1. V lost 5 bases and J lost 6; bases outside the gene matches: 4. The CDR3 has 13 residues. Per the germline V gene, CDR1 is MNHEY and CDR2 is SMNVEV (reference sequence). The CDR3 here is CASSPGGADTQYF. The CDR3 DNA sequence: TGTGCCAGCAGTCCAGGGGGCGCCGATACGCAGTATTTT.

This clone was counted only a few times. A read error may produce the germline difference seen at one junction end. This rearrangement joins TRBV5-6 to TRBJ2-7, with 7 nucleotides matching TRBD1. Germline V gene lookup returns CDR1 SGHDT and CDR2 YYEEEE. The length of the CDR3 is 14 residues. This CDR3 is CASSLGQTSYQQYF. The CDR3 coding sequence is TGTGCCAGCAGCCTGGGACAGACATCCTACCAGCAGTACTTC.

The chain has TRBV5-6 and TRBJ2-1; the D gene is possibly TRBD2 (5 bases). Trimming took off 4 bases at V and 12 bases at J, with 17 bases between the two ends. The CDR3 consists of 13 residues. Germline V CDR1 and CDR2: SGHDT, YYEEEE. CDR3 region: CASSLSAGRGQFF. Written as DNA, the CDR3 is TGTGCCAGCAGCCTCTCCGCCGGACGGGGGCAGTTCTTC. Full variable domain (remainder filled in from reference TRBV5-6 and TRBJ2-1): DAGVTQSPTHLIKTRGQQVTLRCSPKSGHDTVSWYQQALGQGPQFIFQYYEEEERQRGNFPDRFSGHQFPNYSSELNVNALLLGDSALYLCASSLSAGRGQFFGPGTRLTVL.

In this sample, this clone turned up a few times. V usage is TRBV6-1 and J usage is TRBJ1-2; D gene ambiguous. CDR1 is MNHNS and CDR2 is SASEGT in the germline V gene. This CDR3 spans 14 amino acids. The V end was cut by 2 bases, the J end by 2 bases, with 9 bases between. The CDR3 nucleotides are TGTGCCAGCAGTGAAATGGAGGGAAACTATGGCTACACCTTC. Amino acids: CASSEMEGNYGYTF.

This clone turned up a few times. The chain couples TRBV27 to TRBJ1-3; D remains ambiguous. The length of the CDR3 is 16 residues. In germline, CDR1 is MNHEY, CDR2 SMNVEV (reference sequence). Trimming pared 0 bases from V and 0 bases from J, leaving 9 bases between. The CDR3 nucleotides read TGTGCCAGCAGTTTATCCGGGAACCCCTCTGGAAACACCATATATTTT. Its protein is CASSLSGNPSGNTIYF.

This clone was counted a few times. The chain has TRBV9 and TRBJ2-3, with D tentatively TRBD1 (6 bases). CDR3 length: 16 amino acids. Per the germline V gene, CDR1 is SGDLS and CDR2 is YYNGEE. The ends were cut back, 3 bases at V and 5 bases at J, with 19 bases in the middle. CDR3 sequence reads: CASSGTAQGHRDTQYF. The CDR3 DNA follows: TGTGCCAGCAGCGGGACAGCCCAAGGGCACAGAGATACGCAGTATTTT. Combining the CDR3 with reference TRBV9 and TRBJ2-3 gives the whole variable domain DSGVTQTPKHLITATGQRVTLRCSPRSGDLSVYWYQQSLDQGLQFLIQYYNGEERAKGNILERFSAQQFPDLHSELNLSSLELGDSALYFCASSGTAQGHRDTQYFGPGTRLTVL.